The clone carrying this TCR beta chain was recorded at least ten times. Its specificity is not known. This specimen belongs to a study of identical twins. The V gene's germline CDR1 is SGHRS and CDR2 YFSETQ. V lost 4 bases and J lost 11; bases outside the gene matches: 15. CDR3 length: 15 residues. Unique molecular identifiers were present on the cDNA, and a universal primer site came from template switching. TCRdb passed the 5' RACE reads through MiXCR, listing each CDR3 protein once. The data hold approximately 680,000 distinct CDR3 sequences, with roughly 6.6% observed a single time. Study-wide findings and caveats: Zero-insertion analyses might be partly confounded by invariant T cells like MAIT and iNKT. The study reached conclusions through statistical analysis that was cross-sectional, not following the same donors.

All donors were healthy Caucasians. These same records also appear under a second study, on yellow fever vaccine responses in identical twins.

Sequenced sample: PBMCs. The TCR comes from a woman younger than 35 in good health. The chain recombines TRBV5-1 with TRBJ2-3; 8 bases align to TRBD1. CDR3: CASSPDRAGLYGQYF. The CDR3 nucleotides read TGCGCCAGCAGCCCGGACAGGGCAGGCTTATACGGGCAGTATTTT.